This record concerns one T cell receptor beta chain sequence. The table came from immunoSEQ multiplex PCR; TCRdb's copy has only in-frame clones and leaves some out. The sample yields approximately 46,000 clones, approximately 77% seen once. These data come from a study of OX40 agonist ivuxolimab in advanced cancers. For the study at large: One patient with hepatocellular carcinoma and two with cutaneous melanoma, three in all, had partial responses.

Sequences were derived from CD4+ or CD8+ T cells sorted from blood, sampled in a trial of the OX40 agonist ivuxolimab. This receptor was taken from an adult with an advanced solid tumor such as melanoma, head and neck, liver or kidney cancer.

The CDR3 nucleotides are TGTGCCAGCAGTTGGGGACAATCCACCGGGGAGCTGTTTTTT. Translated: CASSWGQSTGELFF. This chain links TRBV28 with TRBJ2-2, with D perhaps TRBD1 (6 bases). Germline CDR1 and CDR2: MDHEN and SYDVKM. V gave up 4 bases and J gave up 4 bases, with 10 bases separating them. The CDR3 totals 14 residues.